Included here is one T cell receptor beta chain sequence, with context. Per germline, CDR1 SGHRS and CDR2 YFSETQ. This CDR3 region has 13 residues. V was cut by 4 bases and J by 2 bases, with 8 bases left in between. This sample was included in a study of chemoradiotherapy in HPV16-positive cancers. Some clones are missing from TCRdb's copy, which holds only in-frame ones; the method was immunoSEQ multiplex PCR. The table records almost 3,000 clones, 87% of them present only once. Sequenced here: tumor tissue, sampled from a patient who underwent chemoradiotherapy. This receptor was obtained from a human donor with HPV-associated anogenital cancer. The rearrangement joins TRBV5-1 to TRBJ2-3, with a weak D call TRBD1 (5 bases). CDR3 loop: CASSRQYTDTQYF. Here the CDR3 DNA reads TGCGCCAGCAGCCGACAGTACACAGATACGCAGTATTTT.